The rows below give T cell receptor beta chains drawn from one sample of a study of graft-versus-host responses after intestinal transplantation. Clones were read by immunoSEQ multiplex PCR, and TCRdb kept only the in-frame ones, dropping some. Of about 85,000 clones detected, about four fifths appear once; the ten largest clones hold about a sixth. Antigen specificity for these receptors is unknown. The specimen comprised unstimulated CD8+ T cells sorted from spleen or lymph node cells, sampled before intestinal transplant. All receptors derive from a human donor who received an intestinal transplant. Each CDR3 is given with its conserved first and last residue. The D gene is left open where the match is weak. A clone size is listed for some rows: how often the clone was seen (once, few, many), or a class if it is expanded.

V,size,J,D,DNA,CDR3
TRBV10-2,-,TRBJ2-3,TRBD2,TGCGCCAGCCCACCGGGACTATGGGCTACAGATACGCAGTATTTT,CASPPGLWATDTQYF
TRBV7-9,-,TRBJ1-1,TRBD1,TGTGCCAGCAGCTTAGCATGGGACAGGAACACTGAAGCTTTCTTT,CASSLAWDRNTEAFF
TRBV25-1,-,TRBJ2-5,-,TGTGCCAGCAGTAGCATTGACGGAGGGACCCAGTACTTC,CASSSIDGGTQYF
TRBV5-6,few,TRBJ2-1,TRBD2,TGTGCCAGCAGCTTTGGGGCGGGAGGACCGCACTACAATGAGCAGTTCTTC,CASSFGAGGPHYNEQFF
TRBV30,-,TRBJ2-5,-,TGTGCCTGGAGGGCTATAGGAGGGGACGGGGAGACCCAGTACTTC,CAWRAIGGDGETQYF
TRBV5-1,few,TRBJ2-7,-,TGCGCCAGCAGCTTGTTGGGCTCCTCCTACGAGCAGTACTTC,CASSLLGSSYEQYF
TRBV19,-,TRBJ2-1,TRBD2,TGTGCCAGTACTTCGACTAGCGGGGGGGCAGGCCCCTACAATGAGCAGTTCTTC,CASTSTSGGAGPYNEQFF
TRBV19,-,TRBJ1-5,-,TGTGCCAGTAGTATTCAGTCTAATAGCAATCAGCCCCAGCATTTT,CASSIQSNSNQPQHF
TRBV13,-,TRBJ2-5,-,TGTGCCAGCAGCCAAGGCAGCTCACAAGAGACCCAGTACTTC,CASSQGSSQETQYF
TRBV11-3,-,TRBJ2-7,-,TGTGCCAGCAGCTTAGGACAGGTATACGAGCAGTACTTC,CASSLGQVYEQYF
TRBV6-5,-,TRBJ1-5,-,TGTGCCAGCAGTTACAGCGGGGGAGGCCAGCCCCAGCATTTT,CASSYSGGGQPQHF
TRBV11-2,-,TRBJ2-2,TRBD1,TGTGCCAGCAGTTCGATCACAGGGGGTAGCACCGGGGAGCTGTTTTTT,CASSSITGGSTGELFF
TRBV11-3,-,TRBJ2-3,-,TGTGCCAGCAGCTTAGGCAGCGCTAGCACAGATACGCAGTATTTT,CASSLGSASTDTQYF
TRBV13,-,TRBJ2-1,-,TGTGCCAGCAGCGTCACACCAAATGAGCAGTTCTTC,CASSVTPNEQFF
TRBV6-5,-,TRBJ1-1,-,TGTGCCAGCACTCGGCTAGGGGGGCGGAACACTGAAGCTTTCTTT,CASTRLGGRNTEAFF
TRBV19,-,TRBJ1-1,TRBD1,TGTGCCAGTAGCGTGGGACAGAAAGGCACTGAAGCTTTCTTT,CASSVGQKGTEAFF
TRBV4-2,-,TRBJ1-3,-,TGTGCCAGCAGCCATGTGGACGGAAGAAACACCATATATTTT,CASSHVDGRNTIYF
TRBV11-3,-,TRBJ2-2,-,TGTGCCAGCAGCTTACACAGGGCGAACACCGGGGAGCTGTTTTTT,CASSLHRANTGELFF
TRBV4-1,-,TRBJ2-7,-,TGCGCCAGCAGCCAAGATGCTGGAGAGCGAGAGCAGTACTTC,CASSQDAGEREQYF
TRBV20-1,-,TRBJ1-1,-,TGCAGTGCGATTGGGAACACTGAAGCTTTCTTT,CSAIGNTEAFF
TRBV7-6,-,TRBJ2-7,TRBD2,TGTGCCAGCAGCTTACGGCGGGAGGGTACGGGGGAGCAGTACTTC,CASSLRREGTGEQYF
TRBV29-1,-,TRBJ2-7,-,TGCAGCGTTGCTTACCCCAAGTCAGGCTACGAGCAGTACTTC,CSVAYPKSGYEQYF